Listed here are 25 T cell receptor beta chains from one sample, sequenced in a study of glioma-infiltrating T cells after dendritic cell vaccination. Produced via immunoSEQ multiplex PCR; TCRdb's table is partial and in-frame only. The sample has roughly 98,000 clones, over 75% seen once. The sample consisted of blood, taken before dendritic cell vaccination. The receptors were gathered from a human donor with glioblastoma.

The chain joins TRBV29-1 to TRBJ2-1; D ambiguous. Trimming left V 0 bases short and J 1 base short, with 10 bases between. Looked up from germline, CDR1 is SQVTM and CDR2 is ANQGSEA. The CDR3 consists of 15 residues. CDR3 region: CSVEDQRRSYNEQFF. DNA for the CDR3: TGCAGCGTTGAAGATCAGCGTCGTTCCTACAATGAGCAGTTCTTC.

The chain couples TRBV9 to TRBJ1-1; D may be TRBD1 (5 bases). Germline CDR1 is SGDLS and CDR2 is YYNGEE. The CDR3 extends over 15 amino acids. V lost 0 bases to trimming and J lost 2 bases, with 11 bases between them. CDR3: CASSVAGGVNTEAFF. CDR3 nucleotide sequence: TGTGCCAGCAGCGTAGCGGGGGGGGTAAACACTGAAGCTTTCTTT. The variable domain in full, with the rest retrieved from reference TRBV9 and TRBJ1-1, is DSGVTQTPKHLITATGQRVTLRCSPRSGDLSVYWYQQSLDQGLQFLIQYYNGEERAKGNILERFSAQQFPDLHSELNLSSLELGDSALYFCASSVAGGVNTEAFFGQGTRLTVV.

The V call is TRBV18, the J call TRBJ2-5; 9 bases are a match to TRBD1. The CDR3 is 17 amino acids. Per germline, CDR1 KGHSH and CDR2 LQKENI. Trimming took 4 bases from V and 5 from J; bases not matched to a gene: 14. DNA of the CDR3: TGTGCCAGCTCACGAGCGATTCCTACAGGGGGCAAGGAGACCCAGTACTTC. It encodes CASSRAIPTGGKETQYF. Supplemented by reference TRBV18 and TRBJ2-5, the full variable domain reads NAGVMQNPRHLVRRRGQEARLRCSPMKGHSHVYWYRQLPEEGLKFMVYLQKENIIDESGMPKERFSAEFPKEGPSILRIQQVVRGDSAAYFCASSRAIPTGGKETQYFGPGTRLLVL.

This chain connects TRBV4-1 to TRBJ1-1, with D perhaps TRBD1 (5 bases). The CDR3 covers 14 residues. The germline gives CDR1 MGHRA, CDR2 YSYEKL. Trimming shortened V by 1 base and J by 5 bases, and 11 bases separated the two germline ends. The CDR3 loop reads CASSQAAGRTEAFF. The CDR3 DNA sequence: TGCGCCAGCAGCCAAGCAGCAGGGAGGACTGAAGCTTTCTTT.

The chain recombines TRBV6-5 with TRBJ1-1, with D possibly being TRBD1 (6 bases). The CDR3 loop spans 15 amino acids. Deletions cut 6 bases from V and 0 bases from J, with 14 bases between. Germline CDR1 is MNHEY and CDR2 is SVGAGI. CDR3 in amino acids: CASSPGGPLNTEAFF. In DNA form, the CDR3 reads TGTGCCAGCAGCCCCGGGGGGCCACTGAACACTGAAGCTTTCTTT.

The V and J genes are TRBV6-1 and TRBJ1-2, with a tentative D call TRBD1 (5 bases). Deletions cut 3 bases from V and 1 base from J, with 9 bases between. The CDR3 runs 14 residues. The germline gives CDR1 MNHNS, CDR2 SASEGT. CDR3 in amino acids: CASSEGGVNYGYTF. The CDR3 DNA reads as TGTGCCAGCAGTGAGGGGGGGGTTAACTATGGCTACACCTTC.

This sequence joins TRBV7-6 and TRBJ2-2, with TRBD1 identical over 7 bases. CDR3 length: 20 amino acids. Germline CDR1 reads SGHVS; CDR2 reads FNYEAQ. Trimming took 4 bases from V and 2 from J; bases not matched to a gene: 19. CDR3 sequence (DNA): TGTGCCAGCAGCTCACAGGGGACAGTCACCACCCATTATAACACCGGGGAGCTGTTTTTT. It encodes CASSSQGTVTTHYNTGELFF.

The V call is TRBV29-1, the J call TRBJ1-1; 7 bases match TRBD1. The CDR3 extends over 11 amino acids. Per the germline V gene, CDR1 is SQVTM and CDR2 is ANQGSEA. After removal of 5 bases from V and 4 bases from J, the junction contained 1 base not matched to a gene. The DNA of the CDR3 is TGCAGCGTTTCAGGGGGCACTGAAGCTTTCTTT. This gives the protein CSVSGGTEAFF.

This clone is a singleton in its sample. This rearrangement joins TRBV6-5 to TRBJ2-7; D is perhaps TRBD1 (5 bases). Germline assignment: CDR1 MNHEY and CDR2 SVGAGI. V was pared by 6 bases and J by 8 bases, with 14 bases between. The CDR3 has 12 amino acids. The CDR3 DNA sequence: TGTGCCAGCAGGCAAACAGGTGATCAGCAGTACTTC. Amino acids: CASRQTGDQQYF.

The gene calls are TRBV7-9 and TRBJ1-1; no firm D call. Trimming cost V 5 bases and J 1 base, with 14 bases left between them. Germline V gene lookup returns CDR1 SEHNR and CDR2 FQNEAQ (reference sequence). The CDR3 has 15 amino acids. In DNA form, the CDR3 reads TGTGCCAGCAGCCCGGCAGGACTCGCGAACACTGAAGCTTTCTTT. As protein: CASSPAGLANTEAFF.

This sequence joins TRBV19 and TRBJ2-7; the D gene is possibly TRBD2 (7 bases). Per germline, CDR1 LNHDA and CDR2 SQIVND (reference sequence). CDR3 size: 14 residues. Trimming stripped 4 bases from V and 1 base from J, with 11 bases between. CDR3 nucleotide sequence: TGTGCCAGTAGTAAGGGGGGGTCATCCTACGAGCAGTACTTC. This encodes CASSKGGSSYEQYF.

The chain employs TRBV14 and TRBJ2-1; TRBD2 aligns across 7 bases. The CDR3 is 14 amino acids. V trimming: 5 bases; J trimming: 10 bases; junction bases outside the gene matches: 11. Germline V lookup: CDR1 SGHDN, CDR2 FVKESK. CDR3 coding DNA: TGTGCCAGCAGCGGAACGGGGGGAGGGCCGGAGCAGTTCTTC. This sequence encodes CASSGTGGGPEQFF.

The genes are TRBV2 and TRBJ2-1; D is possibly TRBD1 (5 bases). The germline CDR1 and CDR2 sequences are SNHLY and FYNNEI. V gave up 4 bases and J gave up 3 bases, with 7 bases separating them. The CDR3 totals 13 residues. The CDR3 nucleotides read TGTGCCAGCAGTGCCCAGGGCTACAATGAGCAGTTCTTC. Translated: CASSAQGYNEQFF.

Comment on this clone: The identical CDR3 is also encoded by other nucleotide sequences in the sample. CDR3 bases: TGTGCCAGTAGTACGGGGGGGGTTCAAGAGACCCAGTACTTC. Translation: CASSTGGVQETQYF. V and J are TRBV19 and TRBJ2-5; TRBD2 matches 8 bases. The CDR3 is 14 residues long. Germline CDR1 is LNHDA and CDR2 is SQIVND (reference sequence). V shed 4 bases and J 2 bases; nucleotides not matched to a gene: 3. The full variable domain, rest sourced from reference TRBV19 and TRBJ2-5, is DGGITQSPKYLFRKEGQNVTLSCEQNLNHDAMYWYRQDPGQGLRLIYYSQIVNDFQKGDIAEGYSVSREKKESFPLTVTSAQKNPTAFYLCASSTGGVQETQYFGPGTRLLVL.

The chain links TRBV5-1 to TRBJ2-5; D may be TRBD2 (5 bases). Trimming removed 1 base from V and 3 bases from J, with 10 bases in between. Germline CDR1 reads SGHRS; CDR2 reads YFSETQ. The CDR3 is 14 amino acids. The CDR3 DNA reads as TGCGCCAGCAGCTTGACTTACGGGAAAGAGACCCAGTACTTC. This codes for CASSLTYGKETQYF.

About this clone itself: Lacking the conserved final phenylalanine or tryptophan, this CDR3 likely reflects a read error. It is unclear where the CDR3 begins or ends on the DNA, so no DNA is shown, and the CDR3 is as TCRdb lists it. The chain employs TRBV2 and TRBJ1-2. The germline CDR1 and CDR2 sequences are SNHLY and FYNNEI. 14 amino acids form the CDR3, both terminal residues included. CDR3 sequence: CASHLAGVRGKSSS.

The chain recombines TRBV6-5 with TRBJ2-1, with 7 positions matching TRBD2. J gave up 10 bases and V 2 bases, and 8 bases lay outside the gene matches. The CDR3 covers 14 residues. Germline lookup yields CDR1 MNHEY and CDR2 SVGAGI. CDR3 amino acids: CASSYQAPGLEQFF. CDR3 DNA sequence: TGTGCCAGCAGTTACCAGGCTCCGGGACTAGAGCAGTTCTTC.

The CDR3 DNA sequence: TGTGCCGGAGGCTACGAGCAGTACTTC. Translating gives CAGGYEQYF. The chain carries TRBV6-1 and TRBJ2-7; a weak D match, TRBD2 (5 bases). Per the germline V gene, CDR1 is MNHNS and CDR2 is SASEGT. The length of the CDR3 is 9 residues. V was cut by 11 bases and J by 3 bases, with 5 bases left in between.

J is TRBJ1-2 and V is TRBV9, with D possibly matching TRBD1 (5 bases). This CDR3 region has 15 residues. Trimming stripped 4 bases from V and 3 bases from J, with 16 bases between. Germline V gives CDR1 SGDLS, CDR2 YYNGEE. The CDR3 here is CASSPHPGGDYGYTF. In nucleotides, the CDR3 is TGTGCCAGCAGCCCGCATCCGGGGGGGGACTATGGCTACACCTTC.

The chain links TRBV27 to TRBJ1-5; D possibly corresponds to TRBD1 (5 bases). The CDR3 has 13 residues. Germline-derived CDR1 and CDR2 are MNHEY and SMNVEV (reference sequence). The ends were cut back, 1 base at V and 5 bases at J, with 6 bases in the middle. The CDR3 nucleotides are TGTGCCAGCAGTTTATTAGGGGATCAGCCCCAGCATTTT. It yields the protein CASSLLGDQPQHF.

Concerning this clone itself: This specimen includes other DNA sequences encoding the same CDR3. This sequence joins TRBV27 and TRBJ2-7; D is unresolved. Germline CDR1 reads MNHEY; CDR2 reads SMNVEV (reference sequence). The CDR3 spans 13 residues. V lost 3 bases and J lost 1, with 7 bases in between. The CDR3 nucleotides read TGTGCCAGCAGTTTTTCGAGTTCCTACGAGCAGTACTTC. This sequence encodes CASSFSSSYEQYF.

V and J are TRBV7-2 and TRBJ2-3; maybe TRBD2 (5 bases). The V end was cut by 5 bases, the J end by 1 base, with 10 bases between. The CDR3 loop spans 14 amino acids. The germline V gene encodes CDR1 SGHTA and CDR2 FQGNSA. This chain's CDR3 is CASSGSWGTDTQYF. In nucleotides, the CDR3 is TGTGCCAGCAGCGGGAGTTGGGGCACAGATACGCAGTATTTT.

This chain connects TRBV27 to TRBJ2-1; 8 nucleotides match TRBD2. The CDR3 is 16 amino acids. The germline V gene encodes CDR1 MNHEY and CDR2 SMNVEV (reference sequence). V shed 6 bases, J shed 3 bases, and the junction held 10 bases outside the gene matches. CDR3 coding DNA: TGTGCCAGCAGGTCCACCCGGCGGGGGGACTACAATGAGCAGTTCTTC. This encodes CASRSTRRGDYNEQFF.

The rearrangement uses TRBV28 and TRBJ2-5; D unclear. The J call may be in error: the DNA end matches TRBJ2-7 better. CDR1 and CDR2 from the germline V gene are MDHEN and SYDVKM. The CDR3 is 13 residues long. CDR3 sequence (DNA): TGTGCCAGCAGGAGGCAAGGTAGTAGCGAGCAGTACTTC. This sequence encodes CASRRQGSSEQYF.

The count of this clone is one. The chain combines TRBV7-2 with TRBJ1-5; no firm D call. Trimming left V 2 bases short and J 0 bases short, with 11 bases between. The CDR3 extends over 16 amino acids. CDR1 and CDR2 from the germline V gene are SGHTA and FQGNSA. This CDR3 reads CASSLSGPYSNQPQHF. The CDR3 nucleotides are TGTGCCAGCAGCTTAAGTGGCCCATATAGCAATCAGCCCCAGCATTTT.